These T cell receptor beta chains were read from a single sample in a study of early T cells in non-severe SARS-CoV-2 infection. TCRdb reanalysed the 5' RACE reads using MiXCR and keeps one entry per CDR3 protein. Among 75,000 to 95,000 distinct CDR3 sequences listed, roughly 17% were seen once. The sequencing here drew on whole blood, taken at baseline. All receptors derive from an adult who was a healthcare worker with PCR-confirmed SARS-CoV-2 infection or an uninfected control (not recorded which). CDR3s include the opening cysteine and the closing phenylalanine or tryptophan. A D gene is named only where the DNA matches it firmly. Not every row has a clone size; where given, it reads once, few, many or a size class.

-,TRBV6-5,TRBJ1-4,few,CASRPGGANEKLFF,TGTGCCAGCAGACCGGGAGGGGCTAATGAAAAACTGTTTTTT
-,TRBV5-6,TRBJ1-1,-,CASSFGDTEAFF,TGTGCCAGCAGCTTTGGGGACACTGAAGCTTTCTTT
TRBD2,TRBV20-1,TRBJ2-7,few,CSASSNIGLALRYEQYF,TGCAGTGCTAGCTCCAATATCGGACTAGCCCTTCGCTACGAGCAGTACTTC
TRBD1,TRBV20-1,TRBJ2-5,few,CSASTGQETQYF,TGCAGTGCCTCGACAGGGCAGGAGACCCAGTACTTC
-,TRBV6-2/TRBV6-3,TRBJ2-6,few,CASSDFSGANVLTF,TGTGCCAGCAGTGACTTCTCTGGGGCCAACGTCCTGACTTTC
-,TRBV4-1,TRBJ2-1,few,CASGADSSYNEQFF,TGCGCCAGCGGTGCGGACAGCTCCTACAATGAGCAGTTCTTC
TRBD1,TRBV20-1,TRBJ2-3,many,CSADRGQGIPDTQYF,TGCAGTGCTGACAGAGGACAGGGGATCCCAGATACGCAGTATTTT
TRBD2,TRBV20-1,TRBJ2-1,few,CSARILAGGYNEQFF,TGCAGTGCTAGAATACTAGCGGGAGGGTACAATGAGCAGTTCTTC
TRBD1,TRBV20-1,TRBJ2-5,many,CSAIALGGAGTQYF,TGCAGCGCTATCGCTTTAGGGGGCGCCGGGACCCAGTACTTC
TRBD1,TRBV10-3,TRBJ1-2,-,CAISVGQGDYGYTF,TGTGCCATCAGCGTCGGACAGGGGGACTATGGCTACACCTTC
-,TRBV28,TRBJ1-3,-,CASVDFAGNTIYF,TGTGCCAGCGTCGATTTCGCTGGAAACACCATATATTTT
TRBD1,TRBV3-1,TRBJ2-1,many,CASSQHRDRGHEQFF,TGTGCCAGCAGCCAACACCGGGACAGGGGGCATGAGCAGTTCTTC
TRBD1,TRBV18,TRBJ1-1,-,CASSPTQQGWELEAFF,TGTGCCAGCTCACCAACACAACAGGGGTGGGAACTTGAAGCTTTCTTT
TRBD1,TRBV12-3/TRBV12-4,TRBJ2-7,few,CASSLTGGTYEQYF,TGTGCCAGCAGTCTCACAGGGGGCACCTACGAGCAGTACTTC
-,TRBV30,TRBJ1-5,few,CAWSAQGHQPQHF,TGTGCCTGGAGTGCTCAGGGACATCAGCCCCAGCATTTT
TRBD2,TRBV7-3,TRBJ2-1,-,CASSLGLRGSVGEQFF,TGTGCCAGCAGCTTAGGCCTCCGCGGGAGTGTGGGTGAGCAGTTCTTC
-,TRBV25-1,TRBJ2-7,few,CASSEGGICPYF,TGTGCCAGCAGTGAGGGGGGCATTTGTCCGTACTTC
-,TRBV21-1,TRBJ1-1,-,CANSLIYGVSAFF,TGTGCCAACAGCCTAATATACGGGGTCTCGGCTTTCTTT
TRBD1,TRBV6-2/TRBV6-3,TRBJ2-7,-,CASMPGQLYEQYF,TGTGCCAGCATGCCGGGACAGCTCTACGAGCAGTACTTC
-,TRBV5-1,TRBJ1-5,-,CASSMRGNQPQHF,TGCGCCAGCAGCATGAGGGGCAATCAGCCCCAGCATTTT
TRBD1,TRBV4-3,TRBJ2-5,-,CASSQGTVQTGETQYF,TGCGCCAGCAGCCAGGGGACAGTACAAACTGGGGAGACCCAGTACTTC
-,TRBV29-1,TRBJ2-7,-,CSVEGAGDYEQYF,TGCAGCGTTGAAGGGGCGGGCGATTACGAGCAGTACTTC
TRBD1,TRBV6-2/TRBV6-3,TRBJ2-1,-,CAGAPTGSGNEQFF,TGTGCCGGAGCCCCGACAGGGTCTGGGAATGAGCAGTTCTTC
TRBD1,TRBV5-5,TRBJ2-3,few,CASSSPGQGLDTQYF,TGTGCCAGCAGCTCCCCGGGACAGGGTTTAGATACGCAGTATTTT
-,TRBV28,TRBJ1-2,-,CASSPEGATYGYTF,TGTGCCAGCAGTCCCGAAGGTGCGACCTATGGCTACACCTTC
-,TRBV18,TRBJ2-7,-,CASSRGYQDEQYF,TGTGCCAGCTCACGGGGGTACCAGGACGAGCAGTACTTC
-,TRBV6-1,TRBJ2-7,-,CASSETFAYEQYF,TGTGCCAGCAGTGAAACTTTCGCCTACGAGCAGTACTTC
TRBD1,TRBV6-6,TRBJ2-7,many,CASRSIRGPAYEQYF,TGTGCCAGCAGGTCCATCAGGGGGCCAGCCTACGAGCAGTACTTC
-,TRBV20-1,TRBJ1-6,many,CSARRRLSSYNSPLHF,TGCAGTGCGCGGCGGCGACTCAGCTCCTATAATTCACCCCTCCACTTT
-,TRBV7-2,TRBJ2-3,-,CASSLVQGVWSTDTQYF,TGTGCCAGCAGCTTAGTACAGGGTGTATGGAGCACAGATACGCAGTATTTT
-,TRBV7-9,TRBJ1-4,-,CASSLGSGDHNEKLFF,TGTGCCAGCAGCTTAGGGTCCGGGGATCATAATGAAAAACTGTTTTTT
-,TRBV12-3/TRBV12-4,TRBJ1-6,-,CASSFGLQVGSPLHF,TGTGCCAGCAGTTTCGGGTTGCAGGTCGGTTCACCCCTCCACTTT
-,TRBV9,TRBJ2-7,-,CASSVGGAGTYEQYF,TGTGCCAGCAGCGTCGGGGGCGCGGGGACCTACGAGCAGTACTTC
-,TRBV7-2,TRBJ1-6,-,CASSSTQQLPLHF,TGTGCCAGCAGCTCTACCCAACAGCTACCCCTCCACTTT
-,TRBV20-1,TRBJ1-1,-,CSATDLNTEAFF,TGCAGTGCTACGGACCTAAACACTGAAGCTTTCTTT
TRBD2,TRBV18,TRBJ2-7,few,CASSHLAGPITYEQYF,TGTGCCAGCTCCCATTTAGCGGGCCCGATCACCTACGAGCAGTACTTC
-,TRBV7-2,TRBJ2-1,few,CASSFLVFRDSGDNEQFF,TGTGCCAGCAGCTTCTTGGTTTTTAGGGACAGCGGGGACAATGAGCAGTTCTTC
-,TRBV11-2,TRBJ2-7,few,CASSVSFDGQYF,TGTGCCAGCAGCGTGAGCTTCGACGGGCAGTACTTC
-,TRBV6-1,TRBJ1-2,few,CASCLSGDYGYTF,TGTGCCAGCTGTCTATCCGGAGACTATGGCTACACCTTC
-,TRBV7-8,TRBJ1-1,-,CASSFLTGHTEAFF,TGTGCCAGCAGCTTCTTGACGGGGCACACTGAAGCTTTCTTT
-,TRBV7-9,TRBJ2-3,many,CASSLTITDTQYF,TGTGCCAGCAGCTTAACGATCACAGATACGCAGTATTTT
-,TRBV9,TRBJ2-7,-,CASSVGNSYEQYF,TGTGCCAGCAGCGTTGGGAATTCCTACGAGCAGTACTTC
-,TRBV2,TRBJ2-7,few,CASSEGLDRTYEQYF,TGTGCCAGCAGTGAAGGCCTCGACAGGACCTACGAGCAGTACTTC
TRBD2,TRBV20-1,TRBJ2-2,-,CSASKAGARSGELFF,TGCAGTGCTAGCAAAGCGGGAGCTCGTAGCGGGGAGCTGTTTTTT
TRBD2,TRBV18,TRBJ2-1,many,CASSPPSGGNNEQFF,TGTGCCAGCTCCCCCCCTAGCGGGGGGAACAATGAGCAGTTCTTC
TRBD2,TRBV5-1,TRBJ2-1,few,CASSREGPNEQFF,TGCGCCAGCAGCCGGGAGGGCCCTAATGAGCAGTTCTTC
TRBD2,TRBV6-5,TRBJ2-7,few,CASSVSGSGGEQYF,TGTGCCAGCAGCGTTAGCGGGAGTGGAGGGGAGCAGTACTTC
-,TRBV7-2,TRBJ2-5,few,CASNSQGETQYF,TGTGCCAGCAACTCGCAGGGTGAGACCCAGTACTTC
-,TRBV7-6,TRBJ2-5,-,CASSLQEEETQYF,TGTGCCAGCAGCTTACAGGAGGAGGAGACCCAGTACTTC
-,TRBV27,TRBJ2-5,many,CASGRYGETQYF,TGTGCCAGCGGGAGGTACGGGGAGACCCAGTACTTC
-,TRBV5-1,TRBJ2-5,many,CASSLQGFSGQETQYF,TGCGCCAGCAGCCTTCAGGGTTTTAGCGGCCAAGAGACCCAGTACTTC
TRBD1,TRBV12-3/TRBV12-4,TRBJ1-1,few,CASRLDRGNTEAFF,TGTGCCAGCAGACTGGACAGGGGGAACACTGAAGCTTTCTTT
TRBD2,TRBV12-3/TRBV12-4,TRBJ2-3,-,CASSFHGRGTDTQYF,TGTGCCAGCAGTTTCCACGGGAGGGGGACAGATACGCAGTATTTT